This T cell receptor beta chain was observed in a study of T-cell memory formation after mild COVID-19. Study-wide results and caveats: That cross-reactive memory joined was suggested by some responding clones appearing in pre-infection memory.

TCRdb used MiXCR to reprocess the 5' RACE reads, holding one entry per CDR3 protein. The sample holds about 150,000 distinct CDR3 sequences, roughly a third seen once. In regard to this clonotype: Its target is unknown.

V was pared by 3 bases and J by 11 bases, with 19 bases between. The CDR3 sequence is 14 residues long. Per the germline V gene, CDR1 is SGHTA and CDR2 is FQGNSA. This sequence joins TRBV7-2 and TRBJ1-1, with D unclear. The clonotype comes from an adult woman who had mild COVID-19 (a few samples of this study predate the infection). Cell type and time point are not known. Sequenced material: PBMCs or a T cell subset sorted from them (not recorded which). The CDR3 spells CASSFWAGGVEAFF. The CDR3 DNA is TGTGCCAGCAGCTTCTGGGCCGGAGGAGTGGAGGCTTTCTTT.